This T cell receptor beta chain was retrieved from a study of blood T cell repertoires in COVID-19. Study as a whole: Sample material is recorded as cDNA or gDNA derived from T cells, B-cell-depleted T cells, or PBMCs.

The CDR3 is made up of 15 amino acids. V lost 4 bases to trimming and J lost 9 bases; unmatched junction nucleotides: 12. Germline CDR1 SGHRS, CDR2 YFSETQ. In the source study's methods: Researchers report that nucleated cell counts were estimated from reference gene primer amplification. TCRdb's table, derived via immunoSEQ multiplex PCR, lists solely in-frame clones and lacks some. The D gene and trimming were derived from the DNA, and the V and J assignments and clone size from that table. The profile shows 350,000 to 450,000 clones, more than 70% of them singletons. Source material: peripheral blood. This receptor was obtained from a woman aged 60 to 75 with COVID-19, enrolled during active disease. The rearrangement links TRBV5-1 to TRBJ2-1; TRBD2 matches 8 bases. CDR3 loop: CASSASAGARGEQFF. The CDR3 DNA reads as TGCGCCAGCAGCGCCTCAGCGGGGGCCCGGGGTGAGCAGTTCTTC.